Listed below are T cell receptor beta chains from one sample, sequenced in a study of CD4 and CD8 cells across lung adenocarcinoma regions. TCRdb re-called the PCR reads through MiXCR, storing one row per CDR3 protein. Among more than 25,000 distinct CDR3 sequences listed, 53% were seen once. The sample comprised CD8+ T cells from the center of a lung tumor. These receptors came from a male donor with lung adenocarcinoma. The CD4 and CD8 labels of this study may be unreliable. Both conserved end residues are part of each CDR3. D genes are given only for firm matches. Clone size is not always given. Where it is, it says once, few, many or a class for expanded clones.

v_call	d_call	j_call	clone_size	cdr3_aa	cdr3_nt
TRBV24-1	TRBD1	TRBJ2-2	few	CATSDPTPGQGITGELFF	TGTGCCACCAGTGATCCTACCCCGGGACAGGGGATTACCGGGGAGCTGTTTTTT
TRBV9	.	TRBJ2-5	many	CASSVSAEKETQYF	TGTGCCAGCAGCGTATCCGCAGAAAAAGAGACCCAGTACTTC
TRBV6-4	TRBD2	TRBJ2-1	many	CASSDSISGLADEQFF	TGTGCCAGCAGTGACTCGATTTCGGGACTAGCGGATGAGCAGTTCTTC
TRBV10-1	.	TRBJ2-1	medium-sized	CASSLSGRPYNEQFF	TGCGCCAGCAGTTTGTCCGGGAGACCGTACAATGAGCAGTTCTTC
TRBV27	.	TRBJ1-2	many	CASRSDLPARGGYTF	TGTGCCAGCAGATCTGATCTCCCGGCGCGTGGTGGCTACACCTTC
TRBV14	.	TRBJ1-6	few	CASSRNRGSPLHF	TGTGCCAGCAGCCGGAATCGGGGTTCACCCCTCCACTTT
TRBV6-5	.	TRBJ2-1	.	CASSYGQLASSNAQFF	TGTGCCAGCAGTTACGGGCAGCTAGCGAGTTCAAATGCGCAGTTTTTT
TRBV27	TRBD2	TRBJ2-5	many	CASRGTNQETQYF	TGTGCCAGCCGGGGGACTAACCAAGAGACCCAGTACTTC
TRBV27	.	TRBJ2-3	.	CAGSRRRDQDTQYF	TGTGCGGGGAGTCGGCGCCGTGACCAAGATACCCAGTACTTT
TRBV5-1	TRBD2	TRBJ2-5	.	CASSPRLAGVGETQYF	TGCGCCAGCAGCCCCCGACTAGCGGGAGTTGGAGAGACCCAGTACTTC
TRBV6-5	TRBD2	TRBJ2-2	.	CASSYGAGSSDELFF	TGTGCCAGCAGTTACGGAGCGGGATCCTCCGATGAGCTGTTCTTT
TRBV5-1	.	TRBJ2-3	many	CASSSHGTGADTQYF	TGCGCCAGCAGTTCACATGGGACCGGGGCAGATACGCAGTATTTT
TRBV10-1	.	TRBJ2-3	.	CARVRGGGRQETQYF	TGCGCCAGGGTACGCGGGGGCGGTAGGCAAGAGACGCAGTATTTT
TRBV11-2	TRBD1	TRBJ2-3	.	CASRTGTGGADTQYF	TGTGCCAGCAGAACCGGGACAGGGGGCGCAGATACGCAGTATTTT
TRBV6-4	.	TRBJ2-4	.	CASRGPGGKNTQYF	TGTGCCAGCAGGGGGCCAGGAGGCAAAAATACGCAGTACTTT
TRBV27	.	TRBJ2-3	.	CASSFGLPSQETQYF	TGTGCCAGCAGTTTCGGTCTTCCTAGCCAAGAGACGCAGTATTTC
TRBV7-2	.	TRBJ1-2	many	CASSFMGLGYTF	TGTGCCAGCAGCTTTATGGGGCTTGGCTACACCTTC
TRBV6-1	.	TRBJ2-4	.	CASSEAGPWVGDTQYF	TGTGCCAGCAGTGAAGCGGGGCCGTGGGTCGGAGATACGCAGTACTTC
TRBV25-1	.	TRBJ2-3	.	CASTGPGAKDIQYF	TGTGCCAGCACTGGGCCGGGAGCCAAAGATATTCAGTATTTC
TRBV6-1	TRBD1	TRBJ2-2	.	CVSSGQPVGTGKLYF	TGTGTCAGCAGCGGACAGCCGGTTGGGACAGGTAAGCTGTATTTT
TRBV27	.	TRBJ2-4	.	CASSLAGLRANNTQYF	TGTGCCAGCAGTTTAGCGGGCCTGAGGGCCAACAATACTCAGTACTTC
TRBV10-1	.	TRBJ2-3	.	CASGEGVWGADTQYF	TGCGCCAGCGGGGAGGGGGTGTGGGGAGCAGATACTCAGTATTTT
TRBV4-1	.	TRBJ2-3	.	CRVRGEWARNTQYF	TGCCGCGTCAGGGGGGAGTGGGCCAGGAACACGCAGTATTTT
TRBV6-1	.	TRBJ1-2	.	CASRDRDYGYTF	TGTGCCAGCAGGGACAGAGACTATGGCTACACCTTC
TRBV5-1	.	TRBJ2-5	.	CASAPTTYQETQYF	TGCGCCAGCGCACCGACGACTTACCAAGAGACCCAGTACTTC
TRBV27	.	TRBJ2-7	.	CASSARLDEQYF	TGTGCCAGCAGCGCTAGACTCGACGAGCAGTACTTC
TRBV6-1	.	TRBJ2-2	few	CASRTRTGAQFF	TGTGCCAGCAGGACAAGAACCGGTGCGCAATTTTTT
TRBV10-2	TRBD2	TRBJ2-4	.	CASSEPGGRPKNTQYF	TGCGCCAGCAGTGAGCCGGGGGGGCGACCCAAAAATACTCAGTACTTC
TRBV6-5	.	TRBJ2-6	.	CASSYSVPSPSGANVLTF	TGTGCCAGCAGTTACTCGGTACCATCCCCCTCTGGGGCCAACGTCCTGACTTTC
TRBV6-1	.	TRBJ2-3	.	CASSEAGLGAENTQYF	TGTGCCAGCAGTGAAGCGGGGCTGGGGGCCGAAAATACGCAGTATTTT
TRBV24-1	.	TRBJ2-3	once	CATGGGGGVTDTQYF	TGTGCCACGGGTGGAGGGGGCGGGGTCACAGATACGCAGTATTTT
TRBV6-1	.	TRBJ2-5	once	CASAEAGGGDQDTQYF	TGTGCCAGCGCGGAAGCCGGGGGCGGGGACCAAGATACCCAGTACTTC
TRBV27	TRBD1	TRBJ2-5	medium-sized	CASSLSTGVGETQYF	TGTGCCAGCAGTTTATCGACAGGGGTGGGGGAGACCCAGTACTTC
TRBV10-3	TRBD2	TRBJ2-3	once	CAIRSIAGPQWATDTQYF	TGTGCCATCAGGAGCATAGCGGGACCACAATGGGCCACAGACACGCAGTATTTT
TRBV6-1	TRBD2	TRBJ2-3	.	CASSDPRGVGTDTQYF	TGTGCCAGCAGTGACCCGCGGGGGGTCGGAACAGATACGCAGTATTTT
TRBV10-3	.	TRBJ1-1	medium-sized	CATARGTEAFF	TGTGCCACCGCAAGGGGGACTGAAGCTTTCTTT
TRBV24-1	TRBD2	TRBJ2-1	.	CATSDPSLAGINEQFF	TGTGCCACCAGTGATCCCTCACTAGCGGGAATCAATGAGCAGTTCTTC
TRBV9	.	TRBJ2-1	.	CASSVRGDSYNEQFF	TGTGCCAGCAGCGTGAGGGGAGATTCCTACAATGAGCAGTTCTTC
TRBV20-1	TRBD2	TRBJ2-2	.	CSARDPGGGEDRGAVF	TGCAGTGCTAGAGATCCGGGGGGGGGCGAGGACCGGGGAGCTGTTTTT
TRBV7-8	TRBD1	TRBJ1-4	few	CASSQDRGLFF	TGTGCCAGCAGCCAGGACAGGGGACTGTTTTTT
TRBV6-1	TRBD2	TRBJ2-3	once	CASRGAGEGETQYF	TGTGCGAGCAGAGGGGCGGGAGAGGGAGAGACGCAGTATTTT
TRBV7-2	.	TRBJ2-7	few	CASSPFYEQYF	TGTGCCAGCAGCCCCTTCTACGAGCAGTACTTC
TRBV20-1	TRBD2	TRBJ2-1	.	CSASRTSGENEQFF	TGCAGTGCTAGCAGGACTAGCGGGGAAAATGAGCAGTTCTTC
TRBV6-1	.	TRBJ2-5	few	CASRHEAWGETQYF	TGTGCCAGCAGGCATGAGGCTTGGGGAGAGACCCAGTACTTC
TRBV7-2	TRBD2	TRBJ2-3	.	CARSYGLADEETQYF	TGTGCCAGGAGCTACGGACTAGCGGACGAAGAGACGCAGTATTTT
TRBV6-1	TRBD1	TRBJ2-6	once	CASSKTWTGLLSGANVLTF	TGTGCCAGCAGTAAGACTTGGACAGGGTTGCTCTCTGGGGCCAACGTCCTGACTTTC
TRBV4-2	TRBD2	TRBJ2-3	few	CASSQEYKAGVDTQYF	TGTGCCAGCAGCCAAGAGTATAAGGCGGGAGTAGATACGCAGTATTTT
TRBV10-2	.	TRBJ2-4	.	CAGSVGWAKNIQYF	TGCGCCGGCAGCGTGGGGTGGGCCAAAAACATTCAGTACTTC
TRBV3-1	.	TRBJ2-7	many	CASSRGTQYEQYF	TGTGCCAGCAGCCGGGGGACCCAGTACGAGCAGTACTTC
TRBV3-1	.	TRBJ2-1	few	CASIPSFGGEQFF	TGTGCCAGCATCCCTAGCTTCGGCGGTGAGCAGTTCTTC
TRBV10-2	.	TRBJ2-4	.	CASSEPGVRATDTQYF	TGCGCCAGCAGTGAGCCGGGGGTGCGAGCCACAGATACGCAGTACTTC
TRBV20-1	TRBD1	TRBJ2-7	many	CSARDGGQWYEQYF	TGCAGTGCTAGAGATGGGGGACAGTGGTACGAGCAGTACTTC
TRBV27	TRBD1	TRBJ1-2	few	CASGTGEDYGYTF	TGTGCCAGCGGGACAGGGGAGGACTATGGCTACACCTTC
TRBV6-5	.	TRBJ1-2	medium-sized	CASSYSGVGGYTF	TGTGCCAGCAGTTACTCGGGTGTAGGTGGCTACACCTTC